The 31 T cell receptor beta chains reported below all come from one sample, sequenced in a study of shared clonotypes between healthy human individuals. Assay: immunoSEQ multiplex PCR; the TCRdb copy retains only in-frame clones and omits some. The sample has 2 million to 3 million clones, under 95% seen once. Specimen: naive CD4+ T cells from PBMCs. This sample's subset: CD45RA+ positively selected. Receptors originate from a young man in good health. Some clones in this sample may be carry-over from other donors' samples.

Here the CDR3 DNA reads TGTGCCAGCAGCTTAAGAAAGATCTTCGCGACAGGGGGATTCTATGGCTACACCTTC. Residues: CASSLRKIFATGGFYGYTF. This chain links TRBV11-2 with TRBJ1-2; 9 positions agree with TRBD1. The ends lost 2 bases at V and 4 bases at J; junction bases unmatched: 17. This CDR3 contains 19 residues. Germline values: CDR1 SGHAT, CDR2 FQNNGV.

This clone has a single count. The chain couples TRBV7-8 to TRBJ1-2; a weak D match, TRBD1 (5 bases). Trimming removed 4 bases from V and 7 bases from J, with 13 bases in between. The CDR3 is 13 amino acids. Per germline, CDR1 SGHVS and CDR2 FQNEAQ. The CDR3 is CASSSQGVLGYTF. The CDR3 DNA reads TGTGCCAGCAGCTCGCAGGGAGTACTTGGCTACACCTTC.

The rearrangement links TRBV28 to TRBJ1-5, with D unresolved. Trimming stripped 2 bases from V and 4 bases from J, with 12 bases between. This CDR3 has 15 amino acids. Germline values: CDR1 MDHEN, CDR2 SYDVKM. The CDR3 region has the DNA TGTGCCAGCAGTTTAAGGCCGGGGAGTAATCAGCCCCAGCATTTT. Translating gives CASSLRPGSNQPQHF.

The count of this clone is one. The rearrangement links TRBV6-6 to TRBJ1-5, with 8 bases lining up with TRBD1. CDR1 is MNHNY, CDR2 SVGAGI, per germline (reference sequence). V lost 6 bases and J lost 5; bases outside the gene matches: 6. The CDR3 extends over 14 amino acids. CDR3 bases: TGTGCCAGCAGACCCGGACAGGGCTATCAGCCCCAGCATTTT. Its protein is CASRPGQGYQPQHF.

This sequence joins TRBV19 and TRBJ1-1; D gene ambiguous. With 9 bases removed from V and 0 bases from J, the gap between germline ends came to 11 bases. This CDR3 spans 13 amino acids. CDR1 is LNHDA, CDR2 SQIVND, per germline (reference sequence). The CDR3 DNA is TGTGCCAGCAACGGACGGTTGAACACTGAAGCTTTCTTT. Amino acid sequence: CASNGRLNTEAFF.

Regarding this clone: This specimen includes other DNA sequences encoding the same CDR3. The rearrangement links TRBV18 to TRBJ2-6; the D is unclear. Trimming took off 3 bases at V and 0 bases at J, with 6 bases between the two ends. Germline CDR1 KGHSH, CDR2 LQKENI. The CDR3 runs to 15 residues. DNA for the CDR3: TGTGCCAGCTCACCTCAGGTCTCTGGGGCCAACGTCCTGACTTTC. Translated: CASSPQVSGANVLTF. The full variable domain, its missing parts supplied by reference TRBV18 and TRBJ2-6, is NAGVMQNPRHLVRRRGQEARLRCSPMKGHSHVYWYRQLPEEGLKFMVYLQKENIIDESGMPKERFSAEFPKEGPSILRIQQVVRGDSAAYFCASSPQVSGANVLTFGAGSRLTVL.

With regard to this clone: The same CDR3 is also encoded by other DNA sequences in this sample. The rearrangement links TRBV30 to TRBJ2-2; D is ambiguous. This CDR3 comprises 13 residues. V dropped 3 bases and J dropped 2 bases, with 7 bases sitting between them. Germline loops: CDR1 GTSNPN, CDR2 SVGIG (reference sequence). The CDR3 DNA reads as TGTGCCTGGAGGACTGGTAACACCGGGGAGCTGTTTTTT. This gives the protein CAWRTGNTGELFF.

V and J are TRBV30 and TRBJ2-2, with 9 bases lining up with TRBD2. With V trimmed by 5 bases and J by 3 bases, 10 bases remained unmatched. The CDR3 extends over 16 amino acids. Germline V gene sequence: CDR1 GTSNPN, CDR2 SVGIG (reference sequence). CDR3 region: CAWSTPAGGYTGELFF. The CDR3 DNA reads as TGTGCCTGGTCGACCCCAGCGGGAGGCTACACCGGGGAGCTGTTTTTT.

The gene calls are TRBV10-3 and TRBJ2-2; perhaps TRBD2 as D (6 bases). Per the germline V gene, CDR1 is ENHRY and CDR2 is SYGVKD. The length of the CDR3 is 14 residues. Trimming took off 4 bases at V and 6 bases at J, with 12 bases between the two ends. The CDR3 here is CAISAGERAGELFF. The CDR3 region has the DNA TGTGCCATCAGTGCGGGAGAAAGAGCCGGGGAGCTGTTTTTT.

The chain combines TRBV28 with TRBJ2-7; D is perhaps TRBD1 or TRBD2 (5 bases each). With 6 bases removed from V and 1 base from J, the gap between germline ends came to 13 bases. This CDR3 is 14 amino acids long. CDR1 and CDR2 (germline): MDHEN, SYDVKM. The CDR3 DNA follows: TGTGCCAGCAGCCGGGGCGGGCGATCCTACGAGCAGTACTTC. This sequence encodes CASSRGGRSYEQYF. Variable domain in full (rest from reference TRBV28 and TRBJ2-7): DVKVTQSSRYLVKRTGEKVFLECVQDMDHENMFWYRQDPGLGLRLIYFSYDVKMKEKGDIPEGYSVSREKKERFSLILESASTNQTSMYLCASSRGGRSYEQYFGPGTRLTVT.

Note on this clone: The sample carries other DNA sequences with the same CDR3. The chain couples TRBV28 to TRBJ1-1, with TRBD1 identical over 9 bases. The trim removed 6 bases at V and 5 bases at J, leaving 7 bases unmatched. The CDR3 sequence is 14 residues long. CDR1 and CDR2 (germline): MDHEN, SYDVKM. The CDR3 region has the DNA TGTGCCAGCAGCCTACAGGGGGCTGGGACTGAAGCTTTCTTT. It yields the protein CASSLQGAGTEAFF.

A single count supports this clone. The CDR3 region has the DNA TGTGCCAGCAGTCCCGCTCCAAGCGGGACCCGCACAGATACGCAGTATTTT. It translates to CASSPAPSGTRTDTQYF. This rearrangement joins TRBV7-6 to TRBJ2-3; 7 bases match TRBD2. This CDR3 is built from 17 residues. Germline lookup yields CDR1 SGHVS and CDR2 FNYEAQ. The J segment lost 1 base and the V segment lost 6 bases, leaving 13 bases of the junction unmatched.

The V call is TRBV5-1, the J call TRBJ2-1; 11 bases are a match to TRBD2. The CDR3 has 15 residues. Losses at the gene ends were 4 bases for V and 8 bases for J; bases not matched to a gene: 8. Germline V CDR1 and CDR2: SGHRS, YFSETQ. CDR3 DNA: TGCGCCAGCAGCCAAACTAGCGGGAGTGGCTATGAGCAGTTCTTC. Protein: CASSQTSGSGYEQFF.

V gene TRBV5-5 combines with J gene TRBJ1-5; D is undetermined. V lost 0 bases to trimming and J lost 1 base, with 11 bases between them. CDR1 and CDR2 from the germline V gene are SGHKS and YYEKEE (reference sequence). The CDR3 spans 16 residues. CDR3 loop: CASSLGPSASNQPQHF. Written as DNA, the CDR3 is TGTGCCAGCAGCTTGGGACCGAGCGCGAGCAATCAGCCCCAGCATTTT.

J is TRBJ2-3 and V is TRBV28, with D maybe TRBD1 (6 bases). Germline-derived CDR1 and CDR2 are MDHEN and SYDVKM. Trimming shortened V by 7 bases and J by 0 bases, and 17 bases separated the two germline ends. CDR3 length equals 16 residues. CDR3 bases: TGTGCCAGCACCGACTCCAGGGGCCCTAGCACAGATACGCAGTATTTT. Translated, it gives CASTDSRGPSTDTQYF.

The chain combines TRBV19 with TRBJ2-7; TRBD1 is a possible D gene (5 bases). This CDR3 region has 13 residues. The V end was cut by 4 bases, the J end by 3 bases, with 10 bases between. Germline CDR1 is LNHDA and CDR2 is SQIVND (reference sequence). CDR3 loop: CASSTLQGYEQYF. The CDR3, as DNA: TGTGCCAGTAGTACCCTTCAGGGCTACGAGCAGTACTTC.

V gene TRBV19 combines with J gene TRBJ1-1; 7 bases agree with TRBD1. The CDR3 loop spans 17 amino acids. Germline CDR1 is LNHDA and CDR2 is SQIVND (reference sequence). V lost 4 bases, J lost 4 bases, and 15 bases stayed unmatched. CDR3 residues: CASSTRQGLLKGTEAFF. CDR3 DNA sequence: TGTGCCAGTAGTACCAGACAGGGACTTCTGAAAGGCACTGAAGCTTTCTTT.

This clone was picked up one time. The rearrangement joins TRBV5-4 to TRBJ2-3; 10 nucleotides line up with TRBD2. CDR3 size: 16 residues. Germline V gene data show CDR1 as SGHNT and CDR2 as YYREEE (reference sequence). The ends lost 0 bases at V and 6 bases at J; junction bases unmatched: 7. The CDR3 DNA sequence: TGTGCCAGCAGCTTGGCCCGCCTAGCGGGAGCCGATACGCAGTATTTT. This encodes CASSLARLAGADTQYF.

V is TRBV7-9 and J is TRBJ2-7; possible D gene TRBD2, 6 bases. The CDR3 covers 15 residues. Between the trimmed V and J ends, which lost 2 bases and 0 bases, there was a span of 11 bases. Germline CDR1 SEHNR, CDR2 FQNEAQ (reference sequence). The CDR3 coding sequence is TGTGCCAGCAGCTTATTTGGGAGGACCTCCTACGAGCAGTACTTC. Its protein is CASSLFGRTSYEQYF.

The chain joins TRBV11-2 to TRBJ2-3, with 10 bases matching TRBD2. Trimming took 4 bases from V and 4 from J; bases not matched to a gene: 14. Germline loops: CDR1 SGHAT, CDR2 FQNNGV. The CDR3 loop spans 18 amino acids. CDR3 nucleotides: TGTGCCAGCAGCTCCCCACCCGGGAGCGGGAGGGCCTCAGATACGCAGTATTTT. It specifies CASSSPPGSGRASDTQYF.

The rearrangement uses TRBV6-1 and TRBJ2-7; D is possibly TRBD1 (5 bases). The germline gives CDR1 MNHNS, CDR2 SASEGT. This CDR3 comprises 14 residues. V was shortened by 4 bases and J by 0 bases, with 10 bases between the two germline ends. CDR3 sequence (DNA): TGTGCCAGCAGTGCCCCAGACAGCTCCTACGAGCAGTACTTC. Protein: CASSAPDSSYEQYF.

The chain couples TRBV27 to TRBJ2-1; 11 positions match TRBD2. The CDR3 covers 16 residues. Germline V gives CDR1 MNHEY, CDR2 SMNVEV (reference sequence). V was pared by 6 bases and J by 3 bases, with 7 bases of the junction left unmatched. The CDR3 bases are TGTGCCAGCAGAGATTTAGCGGGAGGGTTCTACAATGAGCAGTTCTTC. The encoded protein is CASRDLAGGFYNEQFF.

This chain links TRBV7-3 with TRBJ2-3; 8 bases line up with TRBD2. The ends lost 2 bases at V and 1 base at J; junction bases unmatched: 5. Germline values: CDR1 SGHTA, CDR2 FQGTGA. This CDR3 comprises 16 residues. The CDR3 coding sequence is TGTGCCAGCAGCTTACGCGGGAGGAGCGGCACAGATACGCAGTATTTT. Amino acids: CASSLRGRSGTDTQYF.

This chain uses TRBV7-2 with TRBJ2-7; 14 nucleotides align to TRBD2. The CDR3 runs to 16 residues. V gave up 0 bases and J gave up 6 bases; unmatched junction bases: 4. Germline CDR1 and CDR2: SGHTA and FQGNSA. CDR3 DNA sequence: TGTGCCAGCAGCTTAGCCGGACTAGCGGGAGGAAGCGAGCAGTACTTC. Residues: CASSLAGLAGGSEQYF.

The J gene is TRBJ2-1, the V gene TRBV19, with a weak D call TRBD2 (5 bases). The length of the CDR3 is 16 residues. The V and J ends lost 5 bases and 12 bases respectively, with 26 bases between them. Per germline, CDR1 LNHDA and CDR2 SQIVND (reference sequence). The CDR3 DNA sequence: TGTGCCAGTAGTTCCCGGACCGACTATTCTCGGGTACGGCAGTTCTTC. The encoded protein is CASSSRTDYSRVRQFF.

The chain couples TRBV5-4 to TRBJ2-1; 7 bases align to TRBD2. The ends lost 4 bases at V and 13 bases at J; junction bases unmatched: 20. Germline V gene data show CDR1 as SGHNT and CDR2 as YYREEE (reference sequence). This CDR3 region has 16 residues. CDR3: CASSVVGLGPGPLQFF. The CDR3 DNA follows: TGTGCCAGCAGCGTCGTCGGACTAGGGCCCGGGCCCCTTCAGTTCTTC. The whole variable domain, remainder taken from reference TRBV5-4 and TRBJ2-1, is ETGVTQSPTHLIKTRGQQVTLRCSSQSGHNTVSWYQQALGQGPQFIFQYYREEENGRGNFPPRFSGLQFPNYSSELNVNALELDDSALYLCASSVVGLGPGPLQFFGPGTRLTVL.

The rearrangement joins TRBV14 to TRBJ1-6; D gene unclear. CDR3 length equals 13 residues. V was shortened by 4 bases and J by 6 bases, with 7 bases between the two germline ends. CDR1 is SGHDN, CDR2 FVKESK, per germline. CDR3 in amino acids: CASSPRGNSPLHF. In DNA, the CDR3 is TGTGCCAGCAGCCCCCGGGGTAATTCACCCCTCCACTTT. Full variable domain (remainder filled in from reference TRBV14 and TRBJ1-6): EAGVTQFPSHSVIEKGQTVTLRCDPISGHDNLYWYRRVMGKEIKFLLHFVKESKQDESGMPNNRFLAERTGGTYSTLKVQPAELEDSGVYFCASSPRGNSPLHFGNGTRLTVT.

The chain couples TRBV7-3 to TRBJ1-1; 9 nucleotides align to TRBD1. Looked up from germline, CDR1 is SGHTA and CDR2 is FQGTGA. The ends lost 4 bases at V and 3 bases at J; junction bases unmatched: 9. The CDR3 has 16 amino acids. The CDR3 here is CASSSTGGTRYTEAFF. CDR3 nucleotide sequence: TGTGCCAGCAGCTCTACAGGGGGCACGAGGTACACTGAAGCTTTCTTT.

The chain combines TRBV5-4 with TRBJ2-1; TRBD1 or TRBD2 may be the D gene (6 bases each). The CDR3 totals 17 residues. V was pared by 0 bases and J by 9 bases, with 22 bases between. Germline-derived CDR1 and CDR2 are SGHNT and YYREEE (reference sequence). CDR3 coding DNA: TGTGCCAGCAGCTTGGGTCTAGGGGCCGCTCCGGGGGCTGAGCAGTTCTTC. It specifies CASSLGLGAAPGAEQFF.

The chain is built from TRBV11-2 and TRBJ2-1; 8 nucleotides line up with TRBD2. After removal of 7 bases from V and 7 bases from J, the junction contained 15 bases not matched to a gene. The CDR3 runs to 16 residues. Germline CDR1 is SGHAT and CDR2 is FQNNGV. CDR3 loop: CASTNPASGQGNEQFF. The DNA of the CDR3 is TGTGCCAGCACCAACCCGGCTAGCGGGCAGGGGAATGAGCAGTTCTTC.

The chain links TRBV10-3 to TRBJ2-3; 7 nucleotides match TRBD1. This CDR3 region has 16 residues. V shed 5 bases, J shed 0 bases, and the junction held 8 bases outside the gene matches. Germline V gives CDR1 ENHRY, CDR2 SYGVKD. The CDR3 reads CAISNPRQGSTDTQYF. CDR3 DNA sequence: TGTGCCATCAGTAATCCCCGACAGGGAAGCACAGATACGCAGTATTTT.